The 27 T cell receptor beta chains in this list originate from one sample, sequenced in a study of cytomegalovirus exposure and HLA in healthy donors. TCRdb's copy holds only in-frame clones and misses some; the assay was immunoSEQ multiplex PCR. Here the sample spans approximately 200,000 clones, 75% to 85% being singletons. Source material: PBMCs. The receptors originated from a woman aged 25-40 years in good health and CMV-seropositive.

The chain joins TRBV9 to TRBJ2-1; 7 bases are a match to TRBD1. V lost 4 bases, J lost 2 bases, and 9 bases stayed unmatched. This CDR3 is built from 16 residues. Germline lookup yields CDR1 SGDLS and CDR2 YYNGEE. The CDR3 loop reads CASSPTGQVTYNEQFF. The CDR3, as DNA: TGTGCCAGCAGCCCCACCGGACAGGTGACCTACAATGAGCAGTTCTTC.

The V gene is TRBV6-1, the J gene TRBJ2-5, with D maybe TRBD1 (5 bases). Germline CDR1 is MNHNS and CDR2 is SASEGT. Trimming shortened V by 7 bases and J by 5 bases, and 20 bases separated the two germline ends. The CDR3 runs 15 residues. Written as DNA, the CDR3 is TGTGCCAGCAAAATAGGAAACCTTCCAGGGGAGACCCAGTACTTC. This translates into CASKIGNLPGETQYF.

V and J are TRBV6-1 and TRBJ1-2; 8 nucleotides match TRBD1. The length of the CDR3 is 16 residues. Trimming removed 3 bases from V and 7 bases from J; junction bases left unmatched: 13. The germline CDR1 and CDR2 sequences are MNHNS and SASEGT. The CDR3 here is CASSEVDRVKISGYTF. CDR3 in DNA: TGTGCCAGCAGTGAGGTGGACAGGGTAAAAATCTCTGGCTACACCTTC.

The chain employs TRBV18 and TRBJ2-4, with a weak D call TRBD2 (5 bases). CDR3 length equals 16 residues. Trimming left V 3 bases short and J 0 bases short, with 12 bases between. Per the germline V gene, CDR1 is KGHSH and CDR2 is LQKENI. CDR3 nucleotide sequence: TGTGCCAGCTCACCCCCCTCAGGACTAGCCAAAAACATTCAGTACTTC. Its protein is CASSPPSGLAKNIQYF.

A few counts support this clone. V is TRBV2 and J is TRBJ2-7; 8 bases align to TRBD2. CDR1 and CDR2 from the germline V gene are SNHLY and FYNNEI. Trimming took 5 bases from V and 4 from J; bases not matched to a gene: 7. The CDR3 sequence is 14 residues long. CDR3 region: CASSSQRERYEQYF. The CDR3 DNA is TGTGCCAGCAGTTCGCAGCGGGAGAGGTACGAGCAGTACTTC.

The rearrangement uses TRBV29-1 and TRBJ2-1; 9 bases line up with TRBD1. This CDR3 is built from 15 residues. V trimming: 7 bases; J trimming: 6 bases; junction bases outside the gene matches: 13. Germline V gene sequence: CDR1 SQVTM, CDR2 ANQGSEA. For the CDR3, the DNA is TGCAGCGGGGACAGGGAAGGGACCTACCCCAATGAGCAGTTCTTC. Translated: CSGDREGTYPNEQFF.

The chain couples TRBV30 to TRBJ1-2; 8 bases map to TRBD1. CDR1 and CDR2 (germline): GTSNPN, SVGIG (reference sequence). V dropped 0 bases and J dropped 8; count of bases not matched to a gene: 8. The CDR3 has 14 amino acids. This CDR3 is CAWSVSPTGEGYTF. The CDR3, as DNA: TGTGCCTGGAGTGTAAGCCCGACAGGGGAAGGCTACACCTTC.

The V gene is TRBV9, the J gene TRBJ2-5, with 10 positions matching TRBD2. CDR1 SGDLS and CDR2 YYNGEE come from the germline V gene. CDR3 size: 13 residues. With V trimmed by 4 bases and J by 4 bases, 1 base remained unmatched. The CDR3 region is CASSSGGAETQYF. CDR3 DNA sequence: TGTGCCAGCAGCAGCGGGGGGGCAGAGACCCAGTACTTC. The full variable domain, its missing parts supplied by reference TRBV9 and TRBJ2-5, is DSGVTQTPKHLITATGQRVTLRCSPRSGDLSVYWYQQSLDQGLQFLIQYYNGEERAKGNILERFSAQQFPDLHSELNLSSLELGDSALYFCASSSGGAETQYFGPGTRLLVL.

The rearrangement joins TRBV25-1 to TRBJ2-7, with a weak D call TRBD2 (5 bases). Germline lookup yields CDR1 MGHDK and CDR2 SYGVNS. The CDR3 sequence is 15 residues long. V lost 4 bases and J lost 1, with 14 bases in between. The DNA of the CDR3 is TGTGCCAGCAGTGGAACCGCGGGCCTGTCCTACGAGCAGTACTTC. It specifies CASSGTAGLSYEQYF.

The chain recombines TRBV5-6 with TRBJ2-3, with TRBD2 matching over 9 bases. This CDR3 comprises 15 residues. Germline loops: CDR1 SGHDT, CDR2 YYEEEE. The V segment lost 2 bases and the J segment 4 bases; nucleotides outside the gene matches: 5. The CDR3 region is CASSFLAGAADTQYF. The CDR3 DNA reads as TGTGCCAGCAGCTTTTTAGCGGGAGCGGCAGATACGCAGTATTTT.

This clone was seen a few times. V and J are TRBV28 and TRBJ2-7; 8 nucleotides match TRBD1. V lost 5 bases to trimming and J lost 8 bases; unmatched junction nucleotides: 11. Germline CDR1 and CDR2: MDHEN and SYDVKM. The CDR3 is 14 amino acids. CDR3 region: CASSPPGQGQQQYF. In DNA, the CDR3 is TGTGCCAGCAGTCCTCCCGGACAGGGTCAGCAGCAGTACTTC.

The J gene is TRBJ2-5, the V gene TRBV15; weak D call: TRBD2 (6 bases). This CDR3 has 14 residues. Germline V lookup: CDR1 LNHNV, CDR2 YYDKDF (reference sequence). V lost 0 bases to trimming and J lost 5 bases, with 10 bases between them. In DNA, the CDR3 is TGTGCCACCAGCAGAGATCGGGGGATGGAGACCCAGTACTTC. This codes for CATSRDRGMETQYF.

The V gene is TRBV14, the J gene TRBJ1-1; maybe TRBD1 (5 bases). Germline V lookup: CDR1 SGHDN, CDR2 FVKESK. CDR3 size: 14 residues. V lost 1 base and J 6 bases, leaving 12 bases between the germline ends. Written as DNA, the CDR3 is TGTGCCAGCAGCCAAGCACGGGGGGTGGCTGAAGCTTTCTTT. Translation: CASSQARGVAEAFF.

V gene TRBV7-8 combines with J gene TRBJ2-1; D possibly corresponds to TRBD1 (6 bases). CDR1 and CDR2 (germline): SGHVS, FQNEAQ. V gave up 5 bases and J gave up 8 bases, with 19 bases separating them. This CDR3 has 15 residues. In DNA form, the CDR3 reads TGTGCCAGCAGCCTGATGGGCACAGGGATCTATGAGCAGTTCTTC. This sequence encodes CASSLMGTGIYEQFF.

The rearrangement uses TRBV27 and TRBJ2-2, with D possibly matching TRBD2 (6 bases). CDR1 is MNHEY, CDR2 SMNVEV, per germline (reference sequence). The CDR3 is made up of 17 amino acids. V dropped 2 bases and J dropped 2 bases, with 15 bases sitting between them. The chain's CDR3 is CASSLPRGTRNTGELFF. CDR3 in DNA: TGTGCCAGCAGTTTACCCCGAGGGACTCGTAACACCGGGGAGCTGTTTTTT.

This chain connects TRBV19 to TRBJ2-1, with 14 bases aligning to TRBD2. There are 15 residues in the CDR3. V was pared by 4 bases and J by 5 bases, with 1 base of the junction left unmatched. Germline CDR1 LNHDA, CDR2 SQIVND (reference sequence). The CDR3 DNA is TGTGCCAGTAGTAGGACTAGCGGGAGGAACAATGAGCAGTTCTTC. Protein: CASSRTSGRNNEQFF.

This clone was counted a single time. V usage is TRBV19 and J usage is TRBJ1-5; the D is unclear. The CDR3 contains 17 residues. Trimming took off 3 bases at V and 3 bases at J, with 18 bases between the two ends. CDR1 and CDR2 (germline): LNHDA, SQIVND (reference sequence). Here the CDR3 reads CASSIEREGADNQPQHF. In DNA, the CDR3 is TGTGCCAGTAGTATTGAGAGGGAGGGAGCGGACAATCAGCCCCAGCATTTT. The full variable domain, rest sourced from reference TRBV19 and TRBJ1-5, is DGGITQSPKYLFRKEGQNVTLSCEQNLNHDAMYWYRQDPGQGLRLIYYSQIVNDFQKGDIAEGYSVSREKKESFPLTVTSAQKNPTAFYLCASSIEREGADNQPQHFGDGTRLSIL.

The chain links TRBV27 to TRBJ2-1; 13 bases are shared with TRBD2. This CDR3 is 17 amino acids long. The germline V gene encodes CDR1 MNHEY and CDR2 SMNVEV (reference sequence). J was trimmed by 0 bases and V by 4 bases; bases with no gene match: 3. CDR3 region: CASSSWTSGSSYNEQFF. The CDR3 nucleotides are TGTGCCAGCAGTTCCTGGACTAGCGGGAGCTCCTACAATGAGCAGTTCTTC.

The chain combines TRBV7-2 with TRBJ2-7; 7 bases match TRBD1. The V segment lost 5 bases and the J segment 3 bases; nucleotides outside the gene matches: 7. This CDR3 region has 14 residues. Germline V gene data show CDR1 as SGHTA and CDR2 as FQGNSA. CDR3 loop: CASSGNRDSYEQYF. The CDR3 region has the DNA TGTGCCAGCAGCGGGAACCGGGACAGCTACGAGCAGTACTTC. Full variable domain (missing parts from reference TRBV7-2 and TRBJ2-7): GAGVSQSPSNKVTEKGKDVELRCDPISGHTALYWYRQSLGQGLEFLIYFQGNSAPDKSGLPSDRFSAERTGGSVSTLTIQRTQQEDSAVYLCASSGNRDSYEQYFGPGTRLTVT.

The CDR3 is CASTPMMNTEAFF. CDR3 sequence (DNA): TGTGCCAGCACCCCTATGATGAACACTGAAGCTTTCTTT. V gene TRBV2 combines with J gene TRBJ1-1, with no clear D. Trimming took off 7 bases at V and 0 bases at J, with 9 bases between the two ends. The CDR3 has 13 residues. Germline CDR1 SNHLY, CDR2 FYNNEI. Looking up the rest from reference TRBV2 and TRBJ1-1 gives the full variable domain: EPEVTQTPSHQVTQMGQEVILRCVPISNHLYFYWYRQILGQKVEFLVSFYNNEISEKSEIFDDQFSVERPDGSNFTLKIRSTKLEDSAMYFCASTPMMNTEAFFGQGTRLTVV.

The V and J genes are TRBV2 and TRBJ2-1, with D unclear. V was pared by 2 bases and J by 9 bases, with 5 bases between. The germline CDR1 and CDR2 sequences are SNHLY and FYNNEI. This CDR3 spans 11 amino acids. The CDR3 DNA is TGTGCCAGCAGTGAATTCCGTGAGCAGTTCTTC. Residues: CASSEFREQFF.

The chain couples TRBV6-1 to TRBJ2-7; D gene uncertain. This CDR3 spans 13 amino acids. V lost 6 bases and J lost 1, with 10 bases in between. CDR1 and CDR2 (germline): MNHNS, SASEGT. CDR3 sequence reads: CASSPTLSYEQYF. The CDR3, as DNA: TGTGCCAGCAGCCCGACACTTTCCTACGAGCAGTACTTC.

The genes are TRBV2 and TRBJ2-2; D may be TRBD2 (5 bases). Germline CDR1 reads SNHLY; CDR2 reads FYNNEI. The V end was cut by 5 bases, the J end by 7 bases, with 11 bases between. This CDR3 spans 13 amino acids. CDR3 in amino acids: CASSSGLFGELFF. The CDR3 nucleotides are TGTGCCAGCAGTTCCGGACTTTTCGGGGAGCTGTTTTTT.

The chain is built from TRBV25-1 and TRBJ1-1; tentatively, D is TRBD1 (5 bases). The V end lost 2 bases, the J end lost 0 bases, and 13 bases lay between the germline ends. The CDR3 totals 16 residues. CDR1 is MGHDK and CDR2 is SYGVNS in the germline V gene. The CDR3 DNA reads TGTGCCAGCAGTGAAAGGAGGGGCAACCTGAACACTGAAGCTTTCTTT. This sequence encodes CASSERRGNLNTEAFF.

The rearrangement joins TRBV28 to TRBJ1-1; 8 nucleotides align to TRBD1. After removal of 5 bases from V and 7 bases from J, the junction contained 6 bases not matched to a gene. The germline CDR1 and CDR2 sequences are MDHEN and SYDVKM. The CDR3 is made up of 13 amino acids. In nucleotides, the CDR3 is TGTGCCAGCAGTGCCAGGGGGCATGATGAAGCTTTCTTT. As protein: CASSARGHDEAFF.

The genes are TRBV11-3 and TRBJ2-1, with D perhaps matching TRBD1 (7 bases). CDR1 and CDR2 from the germline V gene are SGHNT and YENEEA. CDR3 size: 16 residues. The V and J ends lost 1 base and 3 bases respectively, with 13 bases between them. The CDR3: CASSLGRGRDYNEQFF. The CDR3, as DNA: TGTGCCAGCAGCTTAGGGAGGGGGCGCGACTACAATGAGCAGTTCTTC.

In regard to this clone: An end of the junction does not agree with germline; a read error may underlie this. V usage is TRBV7-7 and J usage is TRBJ2-7; TRBD1 aligns across 7 bases. In germline, CDR1 is SSHAT, CDR2 FNYEAQ (reference sequence). The CDR3 is 17 amino acids. For the CDR3, the DNA is TGTGCTAGCAGCTTAGCCCCACCGGGACAGCTAGATTACGAGCAGTACTTC. This translates into CASSLAPPGQLDYEQYF.